This is a list of T cell receptor beta chains from one sample in a study of vaccination effects on CD4 cells after COVID-19. This table comes from immunoSEQ multiplex PCR, and its TCRdb copy is limited to in-frame clones, with some not included. The sample records 37,000 or so clones, about four fifths being singletons. What these receptors recognize is not known. This material consisted of CD4+ T cells from PBMCs cultured without peptide, taken before COVID-19 vaccination. These receptors were obtained from a human donor who received a COVID-19 vaccine. Both conserved end residues are part of each CDR3. The D gene is left open where the match is weak. Some rows mark clone size as missing; the rest say once, few, many or name a class of expanded clone.

d_call,clone_size,j_call,v_call,cdr3_aa,cdr3_nt
-,-,TRBJ2-1,TRBV4-3,CASSQDGVYNEQFF,TGCGCCAGCAGCCAAGACGGGGTCTACAATGAGCAGTTCTTC
TRBD1,-,TRBJ2-2,TRBV10-3,CAITGDRGGTLSTGELFF,TGTGCCATCACTGGGGACAGGGGAGGAACCCTAAGTACCGGGGAGCTGTTTTTT
-,-,TRBJ2-3,TRBV5-1,CASSRDQSTDTQYF,TGCGCCAGCAGCCGAGACCAGTCCACAGATACGCAGTATTTT
-,-,TRBJ1-4,TRBV12-3/TRBV12-4,CASSFPGFGKLFF,TGTGCCAGCAGTTTTCCAGGGTTCGGGAAACTGTTTTTT
TRBD1,-,TRBJ2-7,TRBV5-1,CASSSGQGELRYYEQYF,TGCGCCAGCAGCTCGGGACAGGGGGAATTGAGGTACTACGAGCAGTACTTC
-,-,TRBJ1-3,TRBV27,CASKQQGLSGNTIYF,TGTGCCAGCAAACAACAGGGCCTCTCTGGAAACACCATATATTTT
-,-,TRBJ2-7,TRBV28,CASRRTDYEQYF,TGTGCCAGCAGGAGGACGGACTACGAGCAGTACTTC
-,once,TRBJ1-2,TRBV18,CASSSSSLSNYGYTF,TGTGCCAGCTCATCCTCGAGCCTTTCTAACTATGGCTACACCTTC
TRBD1,-,TRBJ2-3,TRBV5-1,CASSLPGQGVTDTQYF,TGCGCCAGCAGCTTGCCAGGACAGGGCGTCACAGATACGCAGTATTTT
TRBD2,few,TRBJ2-2,TRBV19,CASRTSGELFF,TGTGCCAGTCGGACTAGCGGGGAGCTGTTTTTT
-,-,TRBJ2-6,TRBV10-3,CAISAVGTSGANVLTF,TGTGCCATCAGCGCTGTGGGGACATCTGGGGCCAACGTCCTGACTTTC
TRBD2,-,TRBJ2-4,TRBV11-3,CASSSGLAGVKNIQYF,TGTGCCAGCAGCTCGGGACTAGCGGGAGTTAAAAACATTCAGTACTTC
-,-,TRBJ2-1,TRBV5-6,CASSSTPGGLVYEQFF,TGTGCCAGCTCCTCAACTCCCGGGGGGCTCGTGTATGAGCAGTTCTTC
-,-,TRBJ2-7,TRBV2,CASRDKGRPYEQYF,TGTGCCAGCAGGGATAAGGGTAGGCCCTACGAGCAGTACTTC
-,-,TRBJ1-5,TRBV30,CAWSGLAATQAQHF,TGTGCCTGGAGTGGACTGGCTGCTACTCAGGCCCAGCATTTT
TRBD1,-,TRBJ1-1,TRBV4-1,CASGQTRDRGWTRSGAFF,TGCGCCAGCGGACAAACTCGGGACAGGGGGTGGACCCGTTCCGGGGCTTTCTTT
-,-,TRBJ1-1,TRBV28,CASSLSGGEAFF,TGTGCCAGCAGTTTGTCGGGGGGCGAAGCTTTCTTT
TRBD2,-,TRBJ2-3,TRBV18,CASSPRRGGAPLRDTQYF,TGTGCCAGCTCACCACGGCGCGGGGGGGCCCCCCTACGAGATACGCAGTATTTT
-,-,TRBJ1-6,TRBV20-1,CSARPSPLHF,TGCAGTGCTAGACCGTCACCCCTCCACTTT
-,-,TRBJ1-3,TRBV5-1,CASSLVGIGNTIYF,TGCGCCAGCAGCTTGGTCGGAATCGGAAACACCATATATTTT
TRBD1,-,TRBJ1-2,TRBV20-1,CSASDGQGYGYTF,TGCAGTGCTAGTGATGGACAGGGCTATGGCTACACCTTC
-,-,TRBJ1-2,TRBV30,CAWIQRLYGYTF,TGTGCCTGGATTCAACGGCTCTATGGCTACACCTTC
TRBD1,-,TRBJ1-6,TRBV19,CASSIGTGNSPLHF,TGTGCCAGTAGTATCGGGACAGGAAATTCACCCCTCCACTTT
-,-,TRBJ1-3,TRBV19,CASSISGGNTIYF,TGTGCCAGTAGTATTTCGGGTGGAAACACCATATATTTT
-,-,TRBJ2-1,TRBV25-1,CASSRPGPLYNEQFF,TGTGCCAGCAGCCGCCCAGGGCCGCTCTACAATGAGCAGTTCTTC
-,-,TRBJ2-5,TRBV25-1,CASSDSKVGIGTQYF,TGTGCCAGCAGTGACTCAAAAGTGGGGATAGGGACCCAGTACTTC
-,few,TRBJ1-6,TRBV6-6,CASSTQGIDSPLHF,TGTGCCAGCAGCACACAGGGTATAGATTCACCCCTCCACTTT
-,-,TRBJ1-2,TRBV5-6,CASSLGQGSGYTF,TGTGCCAGCAGCTTGGGGCAGGGGAGTGGCTACACCTTC
TRBD1,-,TRBJ2-7,TRBV6-2/TRBV6-3,CASSYSDRGEQYF,TGTGCCAGCAGTTACTCGGACAGGGGCGAGCAGTACTTC
-,-,TRBJ1-2,TRBV19,CASSERNYGYTF,TGTGCCAGTAGTGAGCGGAACTATGGCTACACCTTC
TRBD2,-,TRBJ2-5,TRBV29-1,CSVGPGGETQYF,TGCAGCGTTGGACCGGGGGGGGAGACCCAGTACTTC
TRBD1,-,TRBJ1-4,TRBV28,CASSRPRGREEKLFF,TGTGCCAGCAGTCGACCCAGGGGGCGCGAAGAAAAACTGTTTTTT
-,-,TRBJ2-3,TRBV11-1,CASSSTGFSVADTQYF,TGTGCCAGCAGCTCCACGGGATTTAGCGTGGCAGATACGCAGTATTTT
TRBD1,-,TRBJ2-7,TRBV27,CASSHPTGQGRTYEQYF,TGTGCCAGCAGTCACCCTACCGGACAGGGGAGAACCTACGAGCAGTACTTC
TRBD1,once,TRBJ2-7,TRBV10-3,CAISDSRGTPREQYF,TGTGCCATCAGTGACTCCAGGGGGACCCCACGAGAGCAGTACTTC
TRBD1,-,TRBJ1-4,TRBV6-1,CASSEATGGNEKLFF,TGTGCCAGCAGTGAAGCGACAGGGGGCAACGAAAAACTGTTTTTT
TRBD2,-,TRBJ2-1,TRBV5-1,CASSPQTSGGAYNEQFF,TGCGCCAGCAGCCCCCAAACTAGCGGGGGAGCTTACAATGAGCAGTTCTTC
-,-,TRBJ2-5,TRBV12-3/TRBV12-4,CASSLVPGETQYF,TGTGCCAGCAGTCTGGTCCCTGGGGAGACCCAGTACTTC
-,once,TRBJ1-2,TRBV5-1,CASSSEGRAKGYTF,TGCGCCAGCAGCTCCGAGGGGCGGGCTAAAGGCTACACCTTC